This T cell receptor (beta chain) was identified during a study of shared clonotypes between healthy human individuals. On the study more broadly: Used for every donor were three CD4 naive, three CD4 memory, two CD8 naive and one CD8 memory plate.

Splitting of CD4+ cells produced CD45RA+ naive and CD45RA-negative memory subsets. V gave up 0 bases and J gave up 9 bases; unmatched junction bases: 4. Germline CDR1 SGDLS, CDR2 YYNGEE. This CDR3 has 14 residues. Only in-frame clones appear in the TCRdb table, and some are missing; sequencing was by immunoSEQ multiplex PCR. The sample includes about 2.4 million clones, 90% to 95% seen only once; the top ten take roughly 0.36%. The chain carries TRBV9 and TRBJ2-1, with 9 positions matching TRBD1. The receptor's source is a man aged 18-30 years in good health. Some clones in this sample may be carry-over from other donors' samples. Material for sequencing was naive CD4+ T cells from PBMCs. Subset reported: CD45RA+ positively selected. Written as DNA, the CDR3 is TGTGCCAGCAGCGTAGGGACAGGGGTTAGTGAGCAGTTCTTC. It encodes CASSVGTGVSEQFF.